This TCR beta chain emerged from a study of blood T cell repertoires in COVID-19. Study summary: Nucleic acid was either cDNA or gDNA, and it came from T cells, B-cell-depleted T cells, or PBMCs.

Germline V CDR1 and CDR2: SGHDT, YYEEEE. The CDR3 consists of 14 residues. With 4 bases clipped from V and 5 bases from J, the junction kept 5 bases outside the gene matches. Sequenced by immunoSEQ multiplex PCR; TCRdb stores in-frame clones only, minus some. The data hold some 110,000 clones, with around 74% observed a single time. Sequenced material: peripheral blood. The TCR sequence derives from a woman in her 70s with acute or convalescent COVID-19. The chain uses TRBV5-6 and TRBJ2-2, with 7 bases aligning to TRBD1. CDR3 region: CASSTYRGTGELFF. The CDR3 DNA reads TGTGCCAGCAGCACATACAGGGGAACCGGGGAGCTGTTTTTT.